These T cell receptor beta chains were read from a single sample in a study of T-cell reconstitution after alpha-beta-depleted transplantation in children. Using its own MiXCR run on the PCR reads, TCRdb lists one record per CDR3 protein. Here the sample spans 450,000 to 550,000 distinct CDR3 sequences, about an eighth being singletons. The material was PBMCs, mostly from graft donor cells, obtained 180 days after TCRalphabeta/CD19-depleted stem cell transplant. Source of these receptors: a female patient between 2 and 10 years old who had a stem cell transplant for aplastic anemia, so the T cells may come from the graft donor. CDR3s include the opening cysteine and the closing phenylalanine or tryptophan. D genes are given only for firm matches. Only part of the rows carry a size: once, few, many, or a class if the clone is expanded.

D	V	size	J	length	DNA	CDR3
.	TRBV20-1	few	TRBJ1-6	14	TGCAGTGCGTCCCGGGCAGGGTGGAATTCACCCCTCCACTTT	CSASRAGWNSPLHF
TRBD2	TRBV9	few	TRBJ2-1	16	TGTGCCAGCAGCGCGCCGCTAGCGGGAGGTTACAATGAGCAGTTCTTC	CASSAPLAGGYNEQFF
.	TRBV6-2/TRBV6-3	.	TRBJ2-1	12	TGTGCCAGCGGGAGGTTTTACAATGAGCAGTTCTTC	CASGRFYNEQFF
.	TRBV14	few	TRBJ2-5	16	TGTGCCAGCAGCCTTGGCCTATTGCGGCACCAAGAGACCCAGTACTTC	CASSLGLLRHQETQYF
.	TRBV9	few	TRBJ1-1	15	TGTGCCAGCAGCGTAGACCATTCGGGGGCGAGTGAAGCTTTCTTT	CASSVDHSGASEAFF
TRBD1	TRBV6-2/TRBV6-3	.	TRBJ2-3	19	TGTGCCAGCAGTTACTACACCAGTCTCAGGGGGCGTAGCACAGATACGCAGTATTTT	CASSYYTSLRGRSTDTQYF
TRBD2	TRBV9	few	TRBJ2-5	18	TGTGCCAGCAGCGTTCAAGGTTGGAGCGGGAGAGGGAGAGAGACCCAGTACTTC	CASSVQGWSGRGRETQYF
.	TRBV4-2	.	TRBJ2-4	15	TGTGCCAGCAGCCAAACGGGAACAGGGTTGAACATTCAGTACTTC	CASSQTGTGLNIQYF
TRBD2	TRBV20-1	.	TRBJ2-3	17	TGCAGTGCTTCGCCGGCAGGACTAGCGGGAGGACCAGATACGCAGTATTTT	CSASPAGLAGGPDTQYF
.	TRBV10-3	few	TRBJ2-1	13	TGTGCCATCAGGCAGACATCCTACAATGAGCAGTTCTTC	CAIRQTSYNEQFF
TRBD2	TRBV29-1	.	TRBJ2-6	19	TGCAGCGTTGCCCCGGGACTAGCGGGAGGAGGGGAAGGGGCCAACGTCCTGACTTTC	CSVAPGLAGGGEGANVLTF
TRBD1	TRBV4-3	.	TRBJ2-2	15	TGCGCCAGCAGCCCCTACGACAGGGCTTCCGGGGAGCTGTTTTTT	CASSPYDRASGELFF
.	TRBV3-1	few	TRBJ2-1	16	TGTGCCAGCAGCCAAGGTCGGTCTAGGGCGGGCGATGAGCAGTTCTTC	CASSQGRSRAGDEQFF
TRBD2	TRBV6-1	few	TRBJ2-5	14	TGTGCCAGCAGCCCCAGCGGGATTGAGGAGACCCAGTACTTC	CASSPSGIEETQYF
TRBD1	TRBV29-1	.	TRBJ2-7	15	TGCAGCGTTGAAGAGGAACGGGACAGTCACTACGAGCAGTACTTC	CSVEEERDSHYEQYF
.	TRBV28	.	TRBJ1-5	15	TGTGCCAGCTCCCTTTCTTACAGGCCCGGTCAGCCCCAGCATTTT	CASSLSYRPGQPQHF
TRBD1	TRBV12-3/TRBV12-4	many	TRBJ1-2	20	TGTGCCAGCAGTTTCCGCCACTACCGGGCAGGGGGCGAATCAAACTATGGCTACACCTTC	CASSFRHYRAGGESNYGYTF
TRBD1	TRBV6-1	few	TRBJ1-5	14	TGTGCCAGCAGGACAGGGGGAAACGGTCAGCCCCAGCATTTT	CASRTGGNGQPQHF